This T cell receptor beta chain was documented in a study of blood T cell repertoires in COVID-19. Per the original data handling: Nucleated cell counts were estimated from reference gene primer amplification. Generated by immunoSEQ multiplex PCR, the TCRdb table keeps only in-frame clones and is missing some. Clone size and V and J calls were adopted from that table, with D and trimming inferred from the DNA. The sample gives over 110,000 clones, over 75% of which show up once; under 4.5% is in the top ten. Clinical histories supplied by participants themselves formed the basis of cohort assignment. The CDR3 is 16 residues long.

V is TRBV21-1 and J is TRBJ1-4; the DNA was not compared with TRBD1, the D call given in the table. TRBV21-1 is annotated as a pseudogene. Sequenced material: PBMCs or T cells enriched from blood (not recorded which). This receptor was taken from a man between 45 and 60 years old in a cohort exposed to, infected with or recovered from COVID-19 (not recorded which). The CDR3 reads CASSKGNQALNEKLFF. The CDR3 nucleotides read TGTGCCAGCAGCAAAGGGAATCAGGCCCTGAATGAAAAACTGTTTTTT.